This T cell receptor beta chain was identified during a study of T cell responses to AZD1222 COVID-19 vaccine. Study overall: Investigators merged groups given second doses at roughly 4 or roughly 12 weeks. Points from the study as a whole: Two AZD1222 administrations were followed by greater Spike-specific TCR breadth and depth.

Here immunoSEQ multiplex PCR was the method, and the copy in TCRdb shows in-frame clones only, minus some. The sample records approximately 170,000 clones, around nine tenths being singletons. This clone has just one count. Its antigen is still unknown. This sequence was found in an adult in good health. Sequencing was performed on peripheral blood, taken on day 0 of AZD1222 vaccination.

The CDR3: CASSPLRTERHYGYTF. CDR3 in DNA: TGCGCCAGCAGCCCCCTAAGGACCGAGCGTCACTATGGCTACACCTTC. V is TRBV4-1 and J is TRBJ1-2; D is undetermined. V was cut by 4 bases and J by 3 bases, with 18 bases left in between. Per germline, CDR1 MGHRA and CDR2 YSYEKL. The CDR3 loop spans 16 amino acids.